The source of this TCR beta chain is a study of cytomegalovirus exposure and HLA in healthy donors. Germline CDR1 and CDR2: SGHDT and YYEEEE. J was trimmed by 3 bases and V by 5 bases; bases with no gene match: 14. The CDR3 length is 19 residues. Points on this clone: Its antigen is still unknown.

PCR amplification relied on 60 Vbeta primers (plus 13 Jbeta primers). The data were produced by immunoSEQ multiplex PCR, yet TCRdb's version contains in-frame clones alone and is incomplete. The data hold approximately 150,000 clones, with roughly 80% observed a single time. Findings of the study overall: The CMV antigen specificity of three CMV-associated chains was confirmed through in vitro analysis.

The chain has TRBV5-6 and TRBJ2-1; 13 nucleotides agree with TRBD2. This clonotype was obtained from a young woman in good health and CMV-seronegative. Material: PBMCs. DNA for the CDR3: TGTGCCAGCAGGTCACGGACTAGCGGGAGATTGGTGTTCTACAATGAGCAGTTCTTC. Translating gives CASRSRTSGRLVFYNEQFF.